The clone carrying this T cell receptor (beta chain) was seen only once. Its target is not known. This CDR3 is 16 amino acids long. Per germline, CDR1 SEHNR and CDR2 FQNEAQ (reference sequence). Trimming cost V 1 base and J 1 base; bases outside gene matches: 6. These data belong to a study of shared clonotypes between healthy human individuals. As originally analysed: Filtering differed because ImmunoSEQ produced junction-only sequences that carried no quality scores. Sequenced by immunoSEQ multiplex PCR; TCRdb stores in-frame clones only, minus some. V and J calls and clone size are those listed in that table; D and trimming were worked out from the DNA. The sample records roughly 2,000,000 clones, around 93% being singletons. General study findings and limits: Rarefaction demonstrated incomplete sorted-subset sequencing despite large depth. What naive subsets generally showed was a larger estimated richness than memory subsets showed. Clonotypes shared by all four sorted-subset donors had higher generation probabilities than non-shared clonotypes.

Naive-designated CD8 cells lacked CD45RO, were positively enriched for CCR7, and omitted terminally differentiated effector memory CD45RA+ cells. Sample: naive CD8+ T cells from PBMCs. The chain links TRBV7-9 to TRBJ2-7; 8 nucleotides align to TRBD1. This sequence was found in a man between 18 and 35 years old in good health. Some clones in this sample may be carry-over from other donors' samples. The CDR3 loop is CASSLEGRTGSYEQYF. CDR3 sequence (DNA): TGTGCCAGCAGCTTAGAAGGGCGGACAGGGTCCTACGAGCAGTACTTC.